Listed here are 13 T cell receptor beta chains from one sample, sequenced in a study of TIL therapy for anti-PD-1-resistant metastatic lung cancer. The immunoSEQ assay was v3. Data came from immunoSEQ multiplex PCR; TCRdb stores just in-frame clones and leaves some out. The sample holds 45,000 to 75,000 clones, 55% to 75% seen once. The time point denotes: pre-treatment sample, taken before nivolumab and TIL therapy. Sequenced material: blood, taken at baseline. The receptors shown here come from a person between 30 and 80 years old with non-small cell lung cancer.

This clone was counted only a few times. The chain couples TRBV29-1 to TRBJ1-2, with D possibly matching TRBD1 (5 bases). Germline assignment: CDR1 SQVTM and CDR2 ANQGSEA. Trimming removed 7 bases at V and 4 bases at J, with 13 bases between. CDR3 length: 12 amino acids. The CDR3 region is CSGEDTSYGYTF. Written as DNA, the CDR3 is TGCAGCGGGGAGGACACAAGCTATGGCTACACCTTC. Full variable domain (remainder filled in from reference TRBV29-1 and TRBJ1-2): SAVISQKPSRDICQRGTSLTIQCQVDSQVTMMFWYRQQPGQSLTLIATANQGSEATYESGFVIDKFPISRPNLTFSTLTVSNMSPEDSSIYLCSGEDTSYGYTFGSGTRLTVV.

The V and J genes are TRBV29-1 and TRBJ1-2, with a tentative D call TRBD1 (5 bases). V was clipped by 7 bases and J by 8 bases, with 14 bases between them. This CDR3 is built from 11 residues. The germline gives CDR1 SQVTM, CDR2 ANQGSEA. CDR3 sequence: CSGGTGWGYTF. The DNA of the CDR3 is TGCAGCGGGGGGACCGGGTGGGGCTACACCTTC.

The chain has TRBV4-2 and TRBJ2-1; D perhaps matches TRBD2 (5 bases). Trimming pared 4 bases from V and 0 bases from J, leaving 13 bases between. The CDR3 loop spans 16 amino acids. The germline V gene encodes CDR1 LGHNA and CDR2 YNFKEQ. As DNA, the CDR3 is TGTGCCAGCAGCCTTACGGGGAGCTCCTCCTACAATGAGCAGTTCTTC. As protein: CASSLTGSSSYNEQFF.

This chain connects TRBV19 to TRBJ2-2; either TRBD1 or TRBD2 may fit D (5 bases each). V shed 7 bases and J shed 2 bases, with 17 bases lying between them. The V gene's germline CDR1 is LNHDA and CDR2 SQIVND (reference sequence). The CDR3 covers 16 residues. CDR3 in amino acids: CASTPPGRGNTGELFF. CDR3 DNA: TGTGCCAGTACCCCACCGGGACGGGGTAACACCGGGGAGCTGTTTTTT.

CDR3 bases: TGTGCCAGCAGGGACAGGGGATCTGAAGCTTTCTTT. It specifies CASRDRGSEAFF. The rearrangement links TRBV7-8 to TRBJ1-1; 9 bases are a match to TRBD1. In germline, CDR1 is SGHVS, CDR2 FQNEAQ. This CDR3 spans 12 amino acids. V dropped 6 bases and J dropped 6; count of bases not matched to a gene: 2.

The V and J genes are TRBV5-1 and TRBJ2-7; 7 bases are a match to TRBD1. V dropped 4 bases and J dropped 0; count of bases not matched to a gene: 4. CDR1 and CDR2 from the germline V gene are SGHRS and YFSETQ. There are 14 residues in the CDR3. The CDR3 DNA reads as TGCGCCAGCAGCACTGACAGGGTCTCCTACGAGCAGTACTTC. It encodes CASSTDRVSYEQYF.

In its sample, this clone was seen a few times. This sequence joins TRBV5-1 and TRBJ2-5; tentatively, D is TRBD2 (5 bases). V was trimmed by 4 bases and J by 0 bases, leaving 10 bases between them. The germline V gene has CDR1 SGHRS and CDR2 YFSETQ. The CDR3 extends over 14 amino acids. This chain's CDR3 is CASSLRRDQETQYF. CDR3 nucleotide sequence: TGCGCCAGCAGCCTGAGGCGGGACCAAGAGACCCAGTACTTC.

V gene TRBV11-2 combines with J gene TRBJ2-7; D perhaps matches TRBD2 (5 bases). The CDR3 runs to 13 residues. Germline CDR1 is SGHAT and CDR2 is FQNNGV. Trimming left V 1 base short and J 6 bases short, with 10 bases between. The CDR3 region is CASSLVLEGEQYF. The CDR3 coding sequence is TGTGCCAGCAGCTTAGTCCTCGAGGGCGAGCAGTACTTC.

The CDR3 bases are TGCGCCAGCAGGAGCTTCGGGGGCGCGGTCTCAGATACGCAGTATTTT. Amino acid sequence: CASRSFGGAVSDTQYF. The chain joins TRBV5-1 to TRBJ2-3; D is tentatively TRBD1 or TRBD2 (6 bases each). V gave up 5 bases and J gave up 4 bases, with 20 bases separating them. This CDR3 contains 16 residues. The germline CDR1 and CDR2 sequences are SGHRS and YFSETQ.

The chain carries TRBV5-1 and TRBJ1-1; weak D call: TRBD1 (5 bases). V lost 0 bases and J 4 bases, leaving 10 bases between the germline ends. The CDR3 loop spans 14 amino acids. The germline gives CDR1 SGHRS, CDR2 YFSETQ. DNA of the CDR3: TGCGCCAGCAGCTTGGGGGGCGCGAGCACTGAAGCTTTCTTT. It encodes CASSLGGASTEAFF.

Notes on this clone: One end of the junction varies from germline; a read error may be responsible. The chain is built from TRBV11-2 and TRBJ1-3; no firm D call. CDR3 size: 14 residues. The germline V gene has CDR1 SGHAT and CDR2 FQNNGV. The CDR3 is CASSLVHSGYTIYF. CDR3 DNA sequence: TGTGCCAGCAGCTTAGTCCACAGTGGATACACCATATATTTT.

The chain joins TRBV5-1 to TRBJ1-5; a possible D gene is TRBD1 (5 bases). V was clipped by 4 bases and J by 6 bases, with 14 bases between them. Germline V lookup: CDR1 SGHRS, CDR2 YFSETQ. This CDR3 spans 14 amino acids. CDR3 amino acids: CASSPVGGSQPQHF. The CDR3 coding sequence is TGCGCCAGCAGCCCGGTCGGGGGTAGTCAGCCCCAGCATTTT.

The CDR3 DNA is TGCGCCAGCAGCCCCGGGGACCGGGTGGACTATGGCTACACCTTC. It codes for CASSPGDRVDYGYTF. The V call is TRBV10-1, the J call TRBJ1-2, with D possibly matching TRBD1 (5 bases). Per the germline V gene, CDR1 is WNHNN and CDR2 is SYGVQD (reference sequence). V was cut by 6 bases and J by 3 bases, with 17 bases left in between. This CDR3 region has 15 residues.